These T cell receptor beta chains were read from a single sample in a study of blood T cell repertoires in COVID-19. TCRdb keeps only in-frame clones here, not all; method: immunoSEQ multiplex PCR. The sample lists 150,000 to 180,000 clones, around 84% seen once, with roughly 7% in the top ten. The sequenced sample consisted of PBMCs or T cells enriched from blood (not recorded which). All receptors come from a man aged 50-59 years who had recovered from COVID-19. The conserved cysteine and the conserved F or W are not part of the CDR3 here.

j_call: TRBJ2-3; v_call: TRBV6-1; cdr3_aa: ASSESGGTTDTQY
j_call: TRBJ1-5; v_call: TRBV2; cdr3_aa: ASSETQGQPQH
j_call: TRBJ1-5; v_call: TRBV2; cdr3_aa: ASTDRNQPQH
j_call: TRBJ1-1; v_call: TRBV7-3; cdr3_aa: ASRLRQGAEAF
j_call: TRBJ1-6; v_call: TRBV6-5; cdr3_aa: ASSYRDSPLH
j_call: TRBJ1-6; v_call: TRBV5-1; cdr3_aa: ASSLGQGGYNSPLH
j_call: TRBJ1-2; v_call: TRBV6-6; cdr3_aa: ASSYLDRGPGYT
j_call: TRBJ2-2; v_call: TRBV7-3; cdr3_aa: ASRGTASNTGELF
j_call: TRBJ1-2; v_call: TRBV19; cdr3_aa: ASSSGTPGDYPSNYGYT
j_call: TRBJ1-5; v_call: TRBV2; cdr3_aa: ASSVFSNQPQH
j_call: TRBJ2-7; v_call: TRBV14; cdr3_aa: ASSQDLRTGGKQY
j_call: TRBJ1-5; v_call: TRBV3-1/TRBV3-2; cdr3_aa: ASSQDHAGGVGNQPQH
j_call: TRBJ1-6; v_call: TRBV7-9; cdr3_aa: ASSLTVSPLH
j_call: TRBJ2-7; v_call: TRBV7-8; cdr3_aa: ASSPRPIGAYEQY